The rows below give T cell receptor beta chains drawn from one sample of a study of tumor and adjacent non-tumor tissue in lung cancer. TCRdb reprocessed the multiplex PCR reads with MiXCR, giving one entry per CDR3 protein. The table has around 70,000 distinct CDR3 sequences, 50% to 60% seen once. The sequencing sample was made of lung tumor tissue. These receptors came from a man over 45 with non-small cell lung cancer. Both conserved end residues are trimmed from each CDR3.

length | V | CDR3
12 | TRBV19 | ASSIGLVYGEQF
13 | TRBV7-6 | ASSPGQGMAYEQY
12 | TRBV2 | ASMKLGSADTQY
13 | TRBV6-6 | ASSYSAAGANVLT
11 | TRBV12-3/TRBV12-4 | ASSLAGVETQY
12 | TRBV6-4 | ASFPRGRETEAF
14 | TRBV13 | ASSLGWGSDTYEEY
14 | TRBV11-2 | ASCLLRQGGTDTQY
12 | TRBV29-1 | SAEMPGARGGQY
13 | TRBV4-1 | ASSQGDSMKTLAF
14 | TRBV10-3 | VITEREGPEGETQY
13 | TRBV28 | ASSSWIGANSPFH
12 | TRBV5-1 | ASHCTRGTETQY
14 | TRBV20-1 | SASFRDRELNYGYT
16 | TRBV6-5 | VSSYSAGTGTGGYEQY
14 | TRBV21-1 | ASSIARNPNTGELF
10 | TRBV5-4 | ASSSRVDEQF
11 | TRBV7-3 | ASSVQGNTEAF
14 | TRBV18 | ASSPTRTVTNTEAF
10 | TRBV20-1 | SAQRVAYEQY
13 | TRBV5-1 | ASSLQTAPEETQY
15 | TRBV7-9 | ASSSQGARGYHTEAF
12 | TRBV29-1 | SGEGQGTYTEAF
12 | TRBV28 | ANTEIQGSGELF
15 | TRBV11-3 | ASSEGTSGGYTDMQY
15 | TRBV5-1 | ASRLAALVPGTDTQY
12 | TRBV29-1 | SVEDTGRGDEQF
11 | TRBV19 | ASSPATYNEQF